This T cell receptor (beta chain) was identified during a study of shared clonotypes between healthy human individuals. Overall study: Sampling drew on donors who were a couple of women and a few men aged 18 to 49.

Deep level was the assay's run setting. Sequenced by immunoSEQ multiplex PCR; TCRdb stores in-frame clones only, minus some. The sample has 2,500,000 or so clones, just under 95% seen once. This clone was detected only a few times. Its antigen is unidentified. Study donors comprised healthy, HIV-negative adults devoid of recent acute infection or vaccination. Germline CDR1 GTSNPN, CDR2 SVGIG (reference sequence). Between the trimmed V and J ends, which lost 4 bases and 6 bases, there was a span of 13 bases. The CDR3 loop spans 13 amino acids. Notes on the study in general: In a handful of donors, approximately 5% of naive CD4 clonotypes appeared in common.

The receptor comes from a man between 18 and 29 years old in good health. Some clones in this sample may be carry-over from other donors' samples. Sequences were obtained from naive CD4+ T cells from PBMCs. Subset denoted: CD45RA+ positively selected. This sequence joins TRBV30 and TRBJ1-5, with TRBD1 as a possible D gene (6 bases). CDR3 nucleotides: TGTGCCTGGACTACAGGGTTGGGTCAGCCCCAGCATTTT. As protein: CAWTTGLGQPQHF.